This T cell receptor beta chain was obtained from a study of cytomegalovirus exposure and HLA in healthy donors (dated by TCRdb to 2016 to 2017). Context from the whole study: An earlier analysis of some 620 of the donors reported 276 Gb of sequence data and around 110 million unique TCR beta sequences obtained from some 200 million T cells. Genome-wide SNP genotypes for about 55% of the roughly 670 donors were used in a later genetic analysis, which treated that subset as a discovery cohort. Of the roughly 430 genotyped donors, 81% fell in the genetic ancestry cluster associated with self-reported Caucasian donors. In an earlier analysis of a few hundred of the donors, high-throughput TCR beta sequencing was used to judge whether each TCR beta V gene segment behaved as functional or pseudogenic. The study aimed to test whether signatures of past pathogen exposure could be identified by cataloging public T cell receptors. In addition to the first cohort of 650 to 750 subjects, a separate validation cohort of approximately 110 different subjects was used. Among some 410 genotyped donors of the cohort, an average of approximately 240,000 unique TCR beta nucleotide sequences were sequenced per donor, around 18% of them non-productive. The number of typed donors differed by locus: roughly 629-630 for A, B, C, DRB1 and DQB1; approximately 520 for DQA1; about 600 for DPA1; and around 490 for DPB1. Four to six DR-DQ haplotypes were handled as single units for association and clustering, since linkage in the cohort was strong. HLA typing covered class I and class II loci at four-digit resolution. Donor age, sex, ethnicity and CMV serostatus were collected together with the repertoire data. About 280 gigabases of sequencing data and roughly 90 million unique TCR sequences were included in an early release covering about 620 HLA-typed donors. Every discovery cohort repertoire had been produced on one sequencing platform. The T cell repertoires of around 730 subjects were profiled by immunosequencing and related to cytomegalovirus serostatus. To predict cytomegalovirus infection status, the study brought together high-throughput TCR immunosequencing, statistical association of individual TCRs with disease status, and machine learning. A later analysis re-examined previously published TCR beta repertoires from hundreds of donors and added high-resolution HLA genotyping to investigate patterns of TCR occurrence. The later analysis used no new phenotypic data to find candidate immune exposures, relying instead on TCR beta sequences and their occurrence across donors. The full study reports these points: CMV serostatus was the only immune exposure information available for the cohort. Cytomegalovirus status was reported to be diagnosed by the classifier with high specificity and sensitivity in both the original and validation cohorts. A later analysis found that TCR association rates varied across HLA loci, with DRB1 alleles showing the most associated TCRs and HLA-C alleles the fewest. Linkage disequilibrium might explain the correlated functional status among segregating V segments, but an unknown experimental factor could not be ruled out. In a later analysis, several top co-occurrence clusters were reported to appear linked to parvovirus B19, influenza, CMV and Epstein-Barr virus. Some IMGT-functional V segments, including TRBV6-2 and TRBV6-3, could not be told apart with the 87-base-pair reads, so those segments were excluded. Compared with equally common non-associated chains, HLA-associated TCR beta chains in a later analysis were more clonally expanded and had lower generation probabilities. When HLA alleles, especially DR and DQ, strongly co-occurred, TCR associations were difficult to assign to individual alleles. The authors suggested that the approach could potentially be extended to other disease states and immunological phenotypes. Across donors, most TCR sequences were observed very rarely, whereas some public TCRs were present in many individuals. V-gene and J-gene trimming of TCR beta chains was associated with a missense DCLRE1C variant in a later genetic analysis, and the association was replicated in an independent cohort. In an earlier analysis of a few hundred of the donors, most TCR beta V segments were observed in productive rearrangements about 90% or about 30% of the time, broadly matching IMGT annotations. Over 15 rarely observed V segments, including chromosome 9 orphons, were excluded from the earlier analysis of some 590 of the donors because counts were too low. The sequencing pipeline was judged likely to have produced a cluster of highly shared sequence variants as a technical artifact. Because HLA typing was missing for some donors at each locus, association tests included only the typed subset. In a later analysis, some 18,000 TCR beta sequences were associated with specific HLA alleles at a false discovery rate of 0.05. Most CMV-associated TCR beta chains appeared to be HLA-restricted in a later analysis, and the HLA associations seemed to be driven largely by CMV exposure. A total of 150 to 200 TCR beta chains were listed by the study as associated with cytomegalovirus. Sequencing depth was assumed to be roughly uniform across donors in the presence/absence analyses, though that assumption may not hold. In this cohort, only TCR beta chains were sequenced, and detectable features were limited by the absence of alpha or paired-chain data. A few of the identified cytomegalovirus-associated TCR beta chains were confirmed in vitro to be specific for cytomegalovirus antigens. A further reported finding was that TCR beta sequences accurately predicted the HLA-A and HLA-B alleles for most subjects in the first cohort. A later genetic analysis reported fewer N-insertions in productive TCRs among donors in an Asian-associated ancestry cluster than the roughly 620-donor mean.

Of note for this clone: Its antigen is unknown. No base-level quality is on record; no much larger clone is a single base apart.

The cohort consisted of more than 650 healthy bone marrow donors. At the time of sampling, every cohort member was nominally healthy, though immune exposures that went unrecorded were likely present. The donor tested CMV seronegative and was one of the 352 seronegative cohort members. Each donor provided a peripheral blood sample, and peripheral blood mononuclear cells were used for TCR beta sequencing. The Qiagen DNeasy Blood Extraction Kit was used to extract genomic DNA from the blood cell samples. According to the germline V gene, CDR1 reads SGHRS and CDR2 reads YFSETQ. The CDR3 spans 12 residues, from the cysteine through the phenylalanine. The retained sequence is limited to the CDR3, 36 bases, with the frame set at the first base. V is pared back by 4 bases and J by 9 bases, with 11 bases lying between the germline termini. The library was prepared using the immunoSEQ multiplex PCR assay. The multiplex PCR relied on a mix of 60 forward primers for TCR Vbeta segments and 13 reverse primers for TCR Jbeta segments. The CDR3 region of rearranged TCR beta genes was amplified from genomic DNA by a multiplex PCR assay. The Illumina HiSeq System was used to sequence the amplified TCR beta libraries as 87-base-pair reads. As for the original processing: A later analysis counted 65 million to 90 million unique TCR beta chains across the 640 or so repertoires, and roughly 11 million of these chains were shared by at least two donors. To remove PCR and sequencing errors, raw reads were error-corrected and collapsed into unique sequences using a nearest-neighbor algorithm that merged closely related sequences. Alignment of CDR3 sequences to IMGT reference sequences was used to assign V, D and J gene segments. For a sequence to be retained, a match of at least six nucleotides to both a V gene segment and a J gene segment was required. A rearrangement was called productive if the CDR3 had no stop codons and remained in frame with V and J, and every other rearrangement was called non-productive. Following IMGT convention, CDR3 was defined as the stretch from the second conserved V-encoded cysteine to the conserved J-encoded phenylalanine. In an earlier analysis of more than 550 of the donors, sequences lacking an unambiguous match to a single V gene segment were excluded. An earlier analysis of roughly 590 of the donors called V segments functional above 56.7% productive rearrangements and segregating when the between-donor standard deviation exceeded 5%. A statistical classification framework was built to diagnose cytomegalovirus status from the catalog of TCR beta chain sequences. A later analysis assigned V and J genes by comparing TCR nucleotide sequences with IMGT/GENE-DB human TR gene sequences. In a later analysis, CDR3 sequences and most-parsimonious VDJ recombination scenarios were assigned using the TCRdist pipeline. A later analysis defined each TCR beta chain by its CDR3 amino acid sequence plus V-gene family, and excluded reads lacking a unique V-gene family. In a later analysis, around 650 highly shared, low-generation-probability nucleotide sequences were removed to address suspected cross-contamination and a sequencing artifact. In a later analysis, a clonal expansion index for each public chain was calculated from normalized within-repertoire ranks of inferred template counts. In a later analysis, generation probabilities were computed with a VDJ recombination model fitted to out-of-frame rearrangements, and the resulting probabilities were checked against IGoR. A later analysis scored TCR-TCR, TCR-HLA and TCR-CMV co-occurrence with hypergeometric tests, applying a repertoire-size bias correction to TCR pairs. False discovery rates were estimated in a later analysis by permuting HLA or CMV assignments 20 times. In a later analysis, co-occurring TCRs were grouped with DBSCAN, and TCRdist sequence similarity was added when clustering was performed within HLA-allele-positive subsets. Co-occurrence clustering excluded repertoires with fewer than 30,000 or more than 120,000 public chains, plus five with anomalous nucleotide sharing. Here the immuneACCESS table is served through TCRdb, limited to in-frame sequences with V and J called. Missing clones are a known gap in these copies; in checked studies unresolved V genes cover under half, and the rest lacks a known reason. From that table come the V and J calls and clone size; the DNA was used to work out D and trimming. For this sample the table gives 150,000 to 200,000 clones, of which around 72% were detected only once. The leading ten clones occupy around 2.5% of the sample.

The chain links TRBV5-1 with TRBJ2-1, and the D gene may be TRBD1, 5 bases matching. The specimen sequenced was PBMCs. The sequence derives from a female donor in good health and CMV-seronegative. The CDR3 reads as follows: CASSRVQGEQFF. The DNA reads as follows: TGCGCCAGCAGCAGGGTTCAGGGTGAGCAGTTCTTC.